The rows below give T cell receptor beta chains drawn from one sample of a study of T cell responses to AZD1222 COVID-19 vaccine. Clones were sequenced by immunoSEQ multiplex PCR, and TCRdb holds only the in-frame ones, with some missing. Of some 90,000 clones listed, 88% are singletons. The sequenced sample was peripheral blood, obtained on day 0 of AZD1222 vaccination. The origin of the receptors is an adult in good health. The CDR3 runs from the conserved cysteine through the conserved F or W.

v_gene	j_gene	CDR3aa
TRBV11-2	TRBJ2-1	CASSLSSSGGYNEQFF
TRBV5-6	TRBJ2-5	CASSWTLAGTDETQYF
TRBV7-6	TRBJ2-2	CASSLRQGRANTGELFF
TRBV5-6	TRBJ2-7	CASSRRRVSLGEQYF
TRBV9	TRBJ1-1	CASSVNSRDTEAFF
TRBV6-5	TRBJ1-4	CASSYSNSPREKLFF
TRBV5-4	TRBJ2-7	CASSFGPLDAYEQYF
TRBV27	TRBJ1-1	CASSQGAMDTEAFF
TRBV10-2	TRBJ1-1	CASSEVGATEAFF
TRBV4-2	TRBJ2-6	CASSQDSPGAGANVLTF
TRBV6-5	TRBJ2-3	CASNPGIGTDTQYF
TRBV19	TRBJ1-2	CASSPQGRGPFYGYTF
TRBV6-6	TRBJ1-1	CASSYRGDTEAFF
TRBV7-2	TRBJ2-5	CASSLGGRGGKTQYF
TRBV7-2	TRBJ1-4	CASSEGAGEKLFF
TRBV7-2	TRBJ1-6	CASSSAVLGMSYNSPLHF
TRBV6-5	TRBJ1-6	CASNRQNSPLHF
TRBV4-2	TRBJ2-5	CASSQATSGQETQYF
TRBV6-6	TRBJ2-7	CASSRGPYEQYF
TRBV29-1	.	CSVLLAEGSSYEQYF
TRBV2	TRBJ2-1	CASSRDDTEQFF
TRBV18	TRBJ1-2	CASSEGRYGYTF
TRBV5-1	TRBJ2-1	CASSSGLAGGGGEQFF
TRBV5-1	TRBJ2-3	CASSPSAGSFTDTQYF
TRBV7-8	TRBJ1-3	CASSLAEAGSGNTIYF
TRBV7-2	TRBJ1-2	CASSARGQYGYTF
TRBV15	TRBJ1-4	CATSRVPTGGPTNEKLFF
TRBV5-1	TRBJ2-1	CASSLSSESYNEQFF
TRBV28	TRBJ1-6	CASRITGTNSPLHF
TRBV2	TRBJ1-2	CASSGTGGNYGYTF
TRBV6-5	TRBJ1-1	CASSYSRGGTEAFF